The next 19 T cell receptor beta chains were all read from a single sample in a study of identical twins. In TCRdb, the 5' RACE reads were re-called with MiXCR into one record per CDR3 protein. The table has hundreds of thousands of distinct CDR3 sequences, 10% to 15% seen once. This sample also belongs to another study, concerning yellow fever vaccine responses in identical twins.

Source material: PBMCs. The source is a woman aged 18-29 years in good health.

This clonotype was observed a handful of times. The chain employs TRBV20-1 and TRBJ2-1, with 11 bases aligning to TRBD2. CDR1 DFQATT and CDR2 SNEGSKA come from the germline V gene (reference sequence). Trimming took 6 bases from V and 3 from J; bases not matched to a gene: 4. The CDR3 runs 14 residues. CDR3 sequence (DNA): TGCAGTGCCAAGGGACTAGCGGACTACAATGAGCAGTTCTTC. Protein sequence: CSAKGLADYNEQFF.

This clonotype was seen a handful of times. In DNA form, the CDR3 reads TGTGCCAGCAGCCAAAGACGGACTAGCGGTTACAATGAGCAGTTCTTC. This sequence encodes CASSQRRTSGYNEQFF. V and J are TRBV14 and TRBJ2-1; 10 nucleotides line up with TRBD2. This CDR3 is built from 16 residues. Per germline, CDR1 SGHDN and CDR2 FVKESK. V lost 2 bases, J lost 4 bases, and 5 bases stayed unmatched. The full variable domain, its missing parts supplied by reference TRBV14 and TRBJ2-1, is EAGVTQFPSHSVIEKGQTVTLRCDPISGHDNLYWYRRVMGKEIKFLLHFVKESKQDESGMPNNRFLAERTGGTYSTLKVQPAELEDSGVYFCASSQRRTSGYNEQFFGPGTRLTVL.

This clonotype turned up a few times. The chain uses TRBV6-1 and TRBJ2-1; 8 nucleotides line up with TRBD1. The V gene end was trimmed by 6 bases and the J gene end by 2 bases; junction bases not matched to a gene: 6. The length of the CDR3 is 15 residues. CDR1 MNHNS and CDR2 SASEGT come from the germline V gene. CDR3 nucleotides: TGTGCCAGCAGGGTGGGGGGACAGGCCTACAATGAGCAGTTCTTC. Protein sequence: CASRVGGQAYNEQFF.

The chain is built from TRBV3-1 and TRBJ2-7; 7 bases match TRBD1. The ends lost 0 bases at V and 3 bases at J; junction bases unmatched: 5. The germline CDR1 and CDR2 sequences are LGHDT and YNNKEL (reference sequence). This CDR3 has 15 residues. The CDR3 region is CASSQDATGSYEQYF. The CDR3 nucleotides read TGTGCCAGCAGCCAAGACGCGACAGGGAGCTACGAGCAGTACTTC.

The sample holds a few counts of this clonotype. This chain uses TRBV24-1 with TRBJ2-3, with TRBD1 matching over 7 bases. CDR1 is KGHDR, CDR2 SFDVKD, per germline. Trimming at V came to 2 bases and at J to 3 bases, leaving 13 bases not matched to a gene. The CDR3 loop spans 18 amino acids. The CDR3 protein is CATSDSLNQQGSTDTQYF. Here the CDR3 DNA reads TGTGCCACCAGTGATTCCCTTAACCAACAGGGGTCGACAGATACGCAGTATTTT.

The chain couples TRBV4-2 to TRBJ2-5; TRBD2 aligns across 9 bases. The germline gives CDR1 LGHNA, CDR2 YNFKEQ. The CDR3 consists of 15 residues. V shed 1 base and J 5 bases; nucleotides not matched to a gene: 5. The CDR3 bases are TGTGCCAGCAGCCAAGGAAGCGGGGGGTCGGAGACCCAGTACTTC. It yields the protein CASSQGSGGSETQYF.

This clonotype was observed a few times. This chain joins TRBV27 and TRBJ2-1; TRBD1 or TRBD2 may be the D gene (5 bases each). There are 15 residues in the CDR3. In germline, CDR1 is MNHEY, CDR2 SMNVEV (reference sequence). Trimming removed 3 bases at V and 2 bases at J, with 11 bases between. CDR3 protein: CASSFRDQAYNEQFF. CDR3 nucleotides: TGTGCCAGCAGTTTCCGGGACCAGGCCTACAATGAGCAGTTCTTC.

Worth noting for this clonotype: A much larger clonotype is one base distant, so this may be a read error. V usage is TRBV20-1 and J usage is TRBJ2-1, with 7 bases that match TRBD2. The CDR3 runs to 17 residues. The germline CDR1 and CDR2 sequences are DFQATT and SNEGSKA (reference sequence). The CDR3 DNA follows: TGCTGTGCTAGAGGGCAACCGGGGACTACCATGTACAATGAGCAGTTCTTC. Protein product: CCARGQPGTTMYNEQFF.

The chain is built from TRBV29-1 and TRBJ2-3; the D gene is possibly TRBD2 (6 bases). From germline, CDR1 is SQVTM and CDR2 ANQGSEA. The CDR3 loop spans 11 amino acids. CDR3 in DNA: TGCATCGCGGGACGTCAGAATACGCAGTATTTT. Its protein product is CIAGRQNTQYF.

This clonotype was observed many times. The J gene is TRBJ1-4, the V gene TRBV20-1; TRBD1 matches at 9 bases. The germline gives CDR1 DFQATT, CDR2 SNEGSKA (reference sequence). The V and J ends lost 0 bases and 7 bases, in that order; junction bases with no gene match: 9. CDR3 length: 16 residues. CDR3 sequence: CSARDRDRAFLEKLFF. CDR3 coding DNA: TGCAGTGCTAGAGATCGGGACAGGGCATTCCTTGAAAAACTGTTTTTT.

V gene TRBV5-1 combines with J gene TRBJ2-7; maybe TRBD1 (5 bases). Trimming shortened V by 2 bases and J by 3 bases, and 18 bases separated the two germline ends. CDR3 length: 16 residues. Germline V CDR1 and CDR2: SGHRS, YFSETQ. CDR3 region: CASSFSRSDTDYEQYV. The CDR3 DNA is TGCGCCAGCAGCTTTAGCCGATCGGACACCGACTACGAGCAGTACGTC.

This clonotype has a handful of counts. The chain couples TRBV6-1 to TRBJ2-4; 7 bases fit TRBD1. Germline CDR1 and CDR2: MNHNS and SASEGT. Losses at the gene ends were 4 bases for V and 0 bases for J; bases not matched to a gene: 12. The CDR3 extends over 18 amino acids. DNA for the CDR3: TGTGCCAGCAGTGGGCCACGGACAGGTCGGGGAGCCAAAAACATTCAGTACTTC. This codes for CASSGPRTGRGAKNIQYF.

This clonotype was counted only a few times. The CDR3 DNA sequence: TGTGCCAGCAGGAAGTTAACTAGCGGGGCATCTGCCGAGCAGTTCTTC. Its translation: CASRKLTSGASAEQFF. The rearrangement uses TRBV12-3 or TRBV12-4 and TRBJ2-1; 10 nucleotides align to TRBD2. The V gene end was trimmed by 6 bases and the J gene end by 10 bases; junction bases not matched to a gene: 15. The CDR3 spans 16 residues.

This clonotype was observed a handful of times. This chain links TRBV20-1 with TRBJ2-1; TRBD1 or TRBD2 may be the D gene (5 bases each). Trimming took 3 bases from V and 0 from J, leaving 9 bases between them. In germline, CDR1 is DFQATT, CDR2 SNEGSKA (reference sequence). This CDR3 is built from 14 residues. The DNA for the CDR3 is TGCAGTGCTAGTGGGACGGACTCCTACAATGAGCAGTTCTTC. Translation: CSASGTDSYNEQFF.

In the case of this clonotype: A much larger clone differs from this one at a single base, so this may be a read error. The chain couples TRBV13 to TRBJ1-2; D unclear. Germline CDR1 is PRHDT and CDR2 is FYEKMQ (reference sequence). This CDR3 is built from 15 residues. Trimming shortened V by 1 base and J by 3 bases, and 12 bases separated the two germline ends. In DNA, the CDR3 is TGTGCCAGCAGCTTAGCTATAGGATCTCACTATGGCTACACCTTC. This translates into CASSLAIGSHYGYTF.

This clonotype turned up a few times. The CDR3 DNA reads as TGCGCCAGCAGCTTGGAAGGGGGCGACGGAAACACCATATATTTT. It specifies CASSLEGGDGNTIYF. The V gene is TRBV5-1, the J gene TRBJ1-3; the match to TRBD1 covers 7 bases. The junction had 4 bases not matched to a gene; V was cut back by 0 bases and J by 4 bases. The length of the CDR3 is 15 residues. The germline V gene encodes CDR1 SGHRS and CDR2 YFSETQ.

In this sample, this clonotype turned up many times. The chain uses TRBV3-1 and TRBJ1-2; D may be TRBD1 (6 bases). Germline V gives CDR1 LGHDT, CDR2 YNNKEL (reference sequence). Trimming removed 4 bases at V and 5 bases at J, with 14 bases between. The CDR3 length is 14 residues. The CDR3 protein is CASSPTDSGYGYTF. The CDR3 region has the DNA TGTGCCAGCAGCCCGACGGACAGCGGTTATGGCTACACCTTC.

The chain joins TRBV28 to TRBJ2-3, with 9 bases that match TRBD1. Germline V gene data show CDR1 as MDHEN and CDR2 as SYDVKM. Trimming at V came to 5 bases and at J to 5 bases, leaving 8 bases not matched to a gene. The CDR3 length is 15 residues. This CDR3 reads CASSKRDRAEDTQYF. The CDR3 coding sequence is TGTGCCAGCAGTAAAAGGGACAGGGCGGAAGATACGCAGTATTTT.

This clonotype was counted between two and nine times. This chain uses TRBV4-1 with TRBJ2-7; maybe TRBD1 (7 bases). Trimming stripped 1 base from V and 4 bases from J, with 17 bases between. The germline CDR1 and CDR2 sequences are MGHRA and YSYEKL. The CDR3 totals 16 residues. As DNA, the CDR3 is TGCGCCAGCAGCCAAGGGGACAGAGGGGGACTTTACGAGCAGTACTTC. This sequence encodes CASSQGDRGGLYEQYF.